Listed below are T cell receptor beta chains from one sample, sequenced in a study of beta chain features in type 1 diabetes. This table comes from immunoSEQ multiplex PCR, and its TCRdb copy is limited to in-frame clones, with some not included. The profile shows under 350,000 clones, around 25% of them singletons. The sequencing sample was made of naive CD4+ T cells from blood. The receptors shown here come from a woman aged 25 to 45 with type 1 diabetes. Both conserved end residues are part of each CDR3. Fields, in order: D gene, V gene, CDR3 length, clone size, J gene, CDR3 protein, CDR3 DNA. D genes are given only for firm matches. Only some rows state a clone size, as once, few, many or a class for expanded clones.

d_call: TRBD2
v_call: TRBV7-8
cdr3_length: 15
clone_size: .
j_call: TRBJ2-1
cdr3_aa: CASSPIGRGYNEQFF
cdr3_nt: TGTGCCAGCAGCCCTATCGGGAGGGGTTACAATGAGCAGTTCTTC

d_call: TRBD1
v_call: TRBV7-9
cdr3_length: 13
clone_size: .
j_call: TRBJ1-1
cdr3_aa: CASSWEQGTEAFF
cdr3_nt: TGTGCCAGCAGCTGGGAACAGGGGACTGAAGCTTTCTTT

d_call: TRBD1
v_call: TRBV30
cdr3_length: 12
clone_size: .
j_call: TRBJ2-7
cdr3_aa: CAWDQGAYEQYF
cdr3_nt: TGTGCCTGGGATCAGGGGGCCTACGAGCAGTACTTC

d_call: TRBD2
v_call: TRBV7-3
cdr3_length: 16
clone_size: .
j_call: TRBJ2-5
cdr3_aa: CASSLAPSGGQETQYF
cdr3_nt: TGTGCCAGCAGCTTAGCTCCTAGCGGGGGTCAAGAGACCCAGTACTTC

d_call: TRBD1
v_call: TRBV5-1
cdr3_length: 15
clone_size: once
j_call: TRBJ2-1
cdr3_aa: CASSFAGTGTNEQFF
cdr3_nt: TGCGCCAGCAGCTTTGCCGGGACAGGGACAAATGAGCAGTTCTTC

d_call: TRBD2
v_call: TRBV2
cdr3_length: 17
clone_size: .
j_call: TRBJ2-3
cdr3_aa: CASSGLVGRWGTDTQYF
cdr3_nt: TGTGCCAGCAGTGGTTTGGTCGGGAGGTGGGGCACAGATACGCAGTATTTT

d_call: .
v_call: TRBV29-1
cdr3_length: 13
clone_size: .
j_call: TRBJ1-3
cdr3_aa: CSVADRLGNTIYF
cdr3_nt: TGCAGCGTCGCAGACAGGCTCGGAAACACCATATATTTT

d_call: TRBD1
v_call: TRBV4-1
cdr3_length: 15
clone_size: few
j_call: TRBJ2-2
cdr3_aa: CASSLTGLSTGELFF
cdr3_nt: TGCGCCAGCAGCCTGACAGGGTTAAGCACCGGGGAGCTGTTTTTT

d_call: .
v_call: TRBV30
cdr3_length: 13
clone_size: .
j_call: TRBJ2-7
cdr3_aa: CAGSSGQTYEQYF
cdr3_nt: TGTGCCGGCAGCTCTGGGCAGACCTACGAGCAGTACTTC

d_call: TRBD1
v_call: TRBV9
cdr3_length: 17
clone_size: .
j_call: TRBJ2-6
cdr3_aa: CASSEDRGLSGANVLTF
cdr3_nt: TGTGCCAGCAGCGAAGACAGGGGGTTATCTGGGGCCAACGTCCTGACTTTC